The 14 T cell receptor beta chains reported below all come from one sample, sequenced in a study of T-cell memory formation after mild COVID-19. TCRdb re-called the 5' RACE reads through MiXCR, storing one row per CDR3 protein. The data contain 400,000 or so distinct CDR3 sequences, about 21% of them singletons. The sequencing input was PBMCs or a T cell subset sorted from them (not recorded which). The receptors come from an adult woman who had mild COVID-19 (a few samples of this study predate the infection). Cell type and time point are not known.

This clonotype turned up a few times. CDR3 protein: CASSLASINTEAFF. The CDR3 region has the DNA TGTGCCAGCAGCTTAGCCAGCATTAACACTGAAGCTTTCTTT. J is TRBJ1-1 and V is TRBV7-9; D is ambiguous. The CDR3 extends over 14 amino acids. V was clipped by 0 bases and J by 2 bases, with 7 bases between them. Germline V gives CDR1 SEHNR, CDR2 FQNEAQ (reference sequence).

This clonotype was counted between two and nine times. The J gene is TRBJ2-7, the V gene TRBV7-8, with 10 bases matching TRBD1. Germline CDR1 SGHVS, CDR2 FQNEAQ. The CDR3 spans 16 residues. The trim removed 4 bases at V and 3 bases at J, leaving 9 bases unmatched. CDR3 in amino acids: CASSSGQGVTSYEQYF. The CDR3 nucleotides are TGTGCCAGCAGCTCTGGACAGGGGGTAACGAGCTACGAGCAGTACTTC.

This clonotype was recorded a few times. The chain uses TRBV4-2 and TRBJ2-1; 7 bases match TRBD1. Trimming at V came to 3 bases and at J to 4 bases, leaving 9 bases not matched to a gene. The CDR3 spans 16 residues. Per the germline V gene, CDR1 is LGHNA and CDR2 is YNFKEQ. CDR3 sequence: CASSQYTGTAYNEQFF. The CDR3 bases are TGTGCCAGCAGCCAGTACACCGGGACAGCATACAATGAGCAGTTCTTC.

The table lists this clonotype with a few counts. The chain joins TRBV7-9 to TRBJ1-2, with D perhaps TRBD1 (6 bases). Germline V gives CDR1 SEHNR, CDR2 FQNEAQ (reference sequence). This CDR3 has 15 amino acids. The V end lost 5 bases, the J end lost 4 bases, and 17 bases lay between the germline ends. The CDR3 spells CASSPPGQGLYGYTF. CDR3 in DNA: TGTGCCAGCAGCCCGCCTGGGCAGGGGCTCTATGGCTACACCTTC.

This chain connects TRBV24-1 to TRBJ2-1; 13 bases map to TRBD2. The germline gives CDR1 KGHDR, CDR2 SFDVKD. The junction had 5 bases not matched to a gene; V was cut back by 3 bases and J by 4 bases. The CDR3 is 17 residues long. CDR3 DNA sequence: TGTGCCACCAGTGATAGACCGGGACTAGCGGGGTACAATGAGCAGTTCTTC. Protein sequence: CATSDRPGLAGYNEQFF.

The rearrangement joins TRBV6-2 or TRBV6-3 to TRBJ2-1; TRBD2 matches at 7 bases. The germline V gene has CDR1 MNHEY and CDR2 SVGEGT. Trimming removed 2 bases from V and 8 bases from J; junction bases left unmatched: 12. The length of the CDR3 is 16 residues. The CDR3: CASSYPPHRTRHEQFF. DNA for the CDR3: TGTGCCAGCAGTTACCCCCCACACCGGACTAGACATGAGCAGTTCTTC.

This clonotype occurred a few times. Sequence at one end of the junction differs from germline and may be a read error. The chain has TRBV20-1 and TRBJ2-1; D is undetermined. Looked up from germline, CDR1 is DFQATT and CDR2 is SNEGSKA (reference sequence). The CDR3 consists of 11 residues. The CDR3 DNA reads as TGCAGTGCTAGAGACTACACTGAGCAGTTCTTC. Translated: CSARDYTEQFF.

This clonotype came up a few times. The chain couples TRBV20-1 to TRBJ2-5, with 7 bases aligning to TRBD1. The V gene's germline CDR1 is DFQATT and CDR2 SNEGSKA (reference sequence). The CDR3 runs 13 residues. Trimming removed 2 bases from V and 5 bases from J; junction bases left unmatched: 5. CDR3 sequence (DNA): TGCAGTGCTAGACCCTCAGGGGGTGAGACCCAGTACTTC. It codes for CSARPSGGETQYF.

This clonotype was counted a single time. The chain is built from TRBV12-3 or TRBV12-4 and TRBJ1-2, with D tentatively TRBD1 (6 bases). The CDR3 is made up of 16 amino acids. V was clipped by 1 base and J by 0 bases, with 12 bases between them. The CDR3 protein is CASSLDRTEANYGYTF. CDR3 sequence (DNA): TGTGCCAGCAGTTTAGACAGGACAGAGGCTAACTATGGCTACACCTTC.

This clonotype occurred a few times. The rearrangement links TRBV6-6 to TRBJ2-4; D may be TRBD1 (6 bases). The CDR3 is 15 amino acids. The V end lost 0 bases, the J end lost 4 bases, and 10 bases lay between the germline ends. Germline CDR1 reads MNHNY; CDR2 reads SVGAGI (reference sequence). In nucleotides, the CDR3 is TGTGCCAGCAGTTACTCCGACAGGCAAAAAAACATTCAGTACTTC. Translated, it gives CASSYSDRQKNIQYF.

This clonotype was observed a handful of times. This sequence joins TRBV24-1 and TRBJ2-1, with D possibly called TRBD1 or TRBD2 (6 bases each). Germline CDR1 and CDR2: KGHDR and SFDVKD. The CDR3 runs 18 residues. Trimming left V 4 bases short and J 0 bases short, with 18 bases between. CDR3 region: CATSEGLDGGSSYNEQFF. DNA of the CDR3: TGTGCCACCAGTGAGGGACTGGATGGGGGCAGCTCCTACAATGAGCAGTTCTTC.

As DNA, the CDR3 is TGCAGCGCCCAAGAACGGGCGAACACTGAAGCTTTCTTT. The encoded protein is CSAQERANTEAFF. The genes are TRBV29-1 and TRBJ1-1; no definite D call. The V gene's germline CDR1 is SQVTM and CDR2 ANQGSEA. V shed 7 bases and J shed 1 base, with 13 bases lying between them. The CDR3 consists of 13 residues. Full variable domain (remainder filled in from reference TRBV29-1 and TRBJ1-1): SAVISQKPSRDICQRGTSLTIQCQVDSQVTMMFWYRQQPGQSLTLIATANQGSEATYESGFVIDKFPISRPNLTFSTLTVSNMSPEDSSIYLCSAQERANTEAFFGQGTRLTVV.

The chain combines TRBV5-1 with TRBJ1-5; 7 bases are a match to TRBD1. CDR1 is SGHRS, CDR2 YFSETQ, per germline. The ends lost 4 bases at V and 1 base at J; junction bases unmatched: 11. CDR3 length: 17 amino acids. The CDR3 here is CASSPFRQGDSNQPQHF. The CDR3 DNA follows: TGCGCCAGCAGCCCTTTCAGGCAGGGGGACAGCAATCAGCCCCAGCATTTT.

This clonotype turned up a few times. This chain joins TRBV4-1 and TRBJ1-3; D remains ambiguous. V lost 4 bases and J lost 1, with 5 bases in between. The CDR3 length is 13 residues. Germline V lookup: CDR1 MGHRA, CDR2 YSYEKL. CDR3 sequence (DNA): TGCGCCAGCAGCCCGGGGTCTGGAAACACCATATATTTT. This encodes CASSPGSGNTIYF.